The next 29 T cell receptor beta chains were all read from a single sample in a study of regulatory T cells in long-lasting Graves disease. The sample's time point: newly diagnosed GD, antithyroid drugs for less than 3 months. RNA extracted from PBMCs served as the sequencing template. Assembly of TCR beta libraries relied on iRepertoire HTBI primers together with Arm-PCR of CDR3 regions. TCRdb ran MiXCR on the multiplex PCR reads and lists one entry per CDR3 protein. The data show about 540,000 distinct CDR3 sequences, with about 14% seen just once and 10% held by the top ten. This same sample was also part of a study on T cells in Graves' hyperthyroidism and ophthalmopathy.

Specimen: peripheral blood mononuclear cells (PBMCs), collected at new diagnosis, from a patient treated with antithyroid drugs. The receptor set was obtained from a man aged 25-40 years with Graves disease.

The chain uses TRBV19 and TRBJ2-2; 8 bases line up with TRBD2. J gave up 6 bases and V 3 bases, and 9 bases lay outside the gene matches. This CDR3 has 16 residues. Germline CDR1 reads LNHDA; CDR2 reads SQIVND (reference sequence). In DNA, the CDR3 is TGTGCCAGTAGTATGAGAGCGGGAGATCGCGCCGGGGAGCTGTTTTTT. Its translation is CASSMRAGDRAGELFF.

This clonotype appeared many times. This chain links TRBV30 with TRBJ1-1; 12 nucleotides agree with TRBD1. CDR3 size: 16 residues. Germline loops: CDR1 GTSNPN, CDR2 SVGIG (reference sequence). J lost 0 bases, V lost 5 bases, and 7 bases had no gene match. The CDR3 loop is CAWSGTGGPLNTEAFF. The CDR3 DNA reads TGTGCCTGGTCTGGGACAGGGGGCCCGCTGAACACTGAAGCTTTCTTT. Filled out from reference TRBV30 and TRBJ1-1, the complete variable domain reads SQTIHQWPATLVQPVGSPLSLECTVEGTSNPNLYWYRQAAGRGLQLLFYSVGIGQISSEVPQNLSASRPQDRQFILSSKKLLLSDSGFYLCAWSGTGGPLNTEAFFGQGTRLTVV.

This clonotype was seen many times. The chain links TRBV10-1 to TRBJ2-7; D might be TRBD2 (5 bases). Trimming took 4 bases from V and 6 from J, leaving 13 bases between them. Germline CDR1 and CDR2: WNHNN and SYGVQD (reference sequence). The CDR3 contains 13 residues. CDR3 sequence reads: CASSAALRGEQYF. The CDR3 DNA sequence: TGCGCCAGCAGTGCAGCCTTACGGGGCGAGCAGTACTTC.

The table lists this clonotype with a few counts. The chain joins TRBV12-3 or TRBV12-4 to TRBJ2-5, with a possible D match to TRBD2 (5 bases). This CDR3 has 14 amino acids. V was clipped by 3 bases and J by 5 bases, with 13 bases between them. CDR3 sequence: CASSFFGGRETQYF. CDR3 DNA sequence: TGTGCCAGCAGTTTCTTTGGCGGGCGGGAGACCCAGTACTTC.

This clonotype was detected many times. The chain's CDR3 is CAISEAGGAIDQPQHF. CDR3 sequence (DNA): TGTGCCATCAGTGAGGCTGGGGGCGCGATCGATCAGCCCCAGCATTTT. The gene calls are TRBV10-3 and TRBJ1-5; a weak D match, TRBD1 (6 bases). CDR3 length: 16 amino acids. V was pared by 2 bases and J by 5 bases, with 16 bases between. Germline CDR1 reads ENHRY; CDR2 reads SYGVKD.

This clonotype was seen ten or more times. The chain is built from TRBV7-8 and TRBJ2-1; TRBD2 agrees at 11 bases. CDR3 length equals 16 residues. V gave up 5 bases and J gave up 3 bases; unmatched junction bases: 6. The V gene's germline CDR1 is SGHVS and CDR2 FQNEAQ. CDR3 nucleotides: TGTGCCAGCAGCCCACCGGGACTAGCGGTCTACAATGAGCAGTTCTTC. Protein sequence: CASSPPGLAVYNEQFF.

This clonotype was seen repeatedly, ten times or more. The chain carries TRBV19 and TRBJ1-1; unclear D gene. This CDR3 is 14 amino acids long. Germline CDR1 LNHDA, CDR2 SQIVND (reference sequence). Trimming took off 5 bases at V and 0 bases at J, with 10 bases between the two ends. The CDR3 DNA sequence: TGTGCCAGTAGTTTACGGACGGTGAACACTGAAGCTTTCTTT. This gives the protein CASSLRTVNTEAFF.

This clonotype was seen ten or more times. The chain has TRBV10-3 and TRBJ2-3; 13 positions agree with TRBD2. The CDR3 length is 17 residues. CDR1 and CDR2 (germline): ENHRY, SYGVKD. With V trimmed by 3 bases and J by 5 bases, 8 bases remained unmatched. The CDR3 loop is CAISDTSGRAALDTQYF. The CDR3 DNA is TGTGCCATCAGTGATACTAGCGGGAGGGCCGCCTTAGATACGCAGTATTTT.

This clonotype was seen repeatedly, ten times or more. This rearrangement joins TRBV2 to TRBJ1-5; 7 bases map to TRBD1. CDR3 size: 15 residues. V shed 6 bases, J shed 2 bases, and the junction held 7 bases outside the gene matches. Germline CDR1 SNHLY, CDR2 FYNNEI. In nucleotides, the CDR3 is TGTGCCAGCAGGATGCGAGGACAGGGCAATCAGCCCCAGCATTTT. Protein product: CASRMRGQGNQPQHF.

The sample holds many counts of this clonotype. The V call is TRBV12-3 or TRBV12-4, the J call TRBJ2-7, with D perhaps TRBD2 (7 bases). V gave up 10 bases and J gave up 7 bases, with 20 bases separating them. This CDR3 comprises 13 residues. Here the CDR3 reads CATGGLRNSEQYF. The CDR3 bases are TGTGCCACCGGGGGGCTGCGGAATAGTGAGCAGTACTTC.

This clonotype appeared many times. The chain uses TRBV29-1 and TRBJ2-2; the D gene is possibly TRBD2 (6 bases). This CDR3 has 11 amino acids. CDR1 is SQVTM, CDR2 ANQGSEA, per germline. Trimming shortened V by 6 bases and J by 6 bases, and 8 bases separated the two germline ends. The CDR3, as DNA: TGCAGCGTGGAGGGCGCCGGGGAGCTGTTTTTT. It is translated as CSVEGAGELFF.

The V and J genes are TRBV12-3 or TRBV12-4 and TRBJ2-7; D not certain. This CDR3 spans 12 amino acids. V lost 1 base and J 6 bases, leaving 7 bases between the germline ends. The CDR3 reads CASSLGSPEQYF. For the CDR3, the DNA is TGTGCCAGCAGTTTAGGGTCACCCGAGCAGTACTTC.

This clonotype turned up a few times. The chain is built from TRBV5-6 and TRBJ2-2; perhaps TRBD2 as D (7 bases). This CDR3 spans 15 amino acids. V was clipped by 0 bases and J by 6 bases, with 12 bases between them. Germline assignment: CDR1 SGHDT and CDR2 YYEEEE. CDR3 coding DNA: TGTGCCAGCAGCTTGGGGGGGGGCGTCGCCGGGGAGCTGTTTTTT. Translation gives CASSLGGGVAGELFF.

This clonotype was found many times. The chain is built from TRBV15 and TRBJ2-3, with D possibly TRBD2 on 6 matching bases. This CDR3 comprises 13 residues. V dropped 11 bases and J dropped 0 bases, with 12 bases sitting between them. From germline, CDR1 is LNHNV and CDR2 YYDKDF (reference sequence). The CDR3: CASGGPSTDTQYF. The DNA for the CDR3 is TGTGCCTCCGGGGGTCCTAGCACAGATACGCAGTATTTT.

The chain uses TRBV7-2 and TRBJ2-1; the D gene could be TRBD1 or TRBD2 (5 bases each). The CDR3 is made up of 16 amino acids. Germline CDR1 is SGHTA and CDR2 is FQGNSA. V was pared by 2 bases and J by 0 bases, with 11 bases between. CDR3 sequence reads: CASSLRVGTSYNEQFF. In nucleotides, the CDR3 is TGTGCCAGCAGCTTAAGGGTCGGGACCTCCTACAATGAGCAGTTCTTC.

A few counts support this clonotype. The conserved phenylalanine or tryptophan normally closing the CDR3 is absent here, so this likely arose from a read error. CDR3 in amino acids: CASSLGGYNEQFL. In nucleotides, the CDR3 is TGCGCCAGCAGCTTGGGGGGTTACAATGAGCAGTTCCTC. V usage is TRBV5-1 and J usage is TRBJ2-1; D is unclear. The germline V gene encodes CDR1 SGHRS and CDR2 YFSETQ. V was clipped by 0 bases and J by 4 bases, with 5 bases between them. The CDR3 covers 13 residues.

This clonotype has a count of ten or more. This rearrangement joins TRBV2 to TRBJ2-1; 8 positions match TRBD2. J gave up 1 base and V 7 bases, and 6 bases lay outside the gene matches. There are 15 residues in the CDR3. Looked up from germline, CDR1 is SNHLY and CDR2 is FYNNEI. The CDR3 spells CASNQAGVSYNEQFF. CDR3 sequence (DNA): TGTGCCAGCAATCAAGCGGGAGTTTCCTACAATGAGCAGTTCTTC.

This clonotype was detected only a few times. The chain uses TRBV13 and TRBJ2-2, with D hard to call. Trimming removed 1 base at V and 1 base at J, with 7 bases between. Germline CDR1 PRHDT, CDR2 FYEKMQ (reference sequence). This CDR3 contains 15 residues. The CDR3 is CASSLVPGNTGELFF. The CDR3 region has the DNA TGTGCCAGCAGCTTAGTCCCTGGGAACACCGGGGAGCTGTTTTTT. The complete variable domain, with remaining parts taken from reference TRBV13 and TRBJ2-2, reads AAGVIQSPRHLIKEKRETATLKCYPIPRHDTVYWYQQGPGQDPQFLISFYEKMQSDKGSIPDRFSAQQFSDYHSELNMSSLELGDSALYFCASSLVPGNTGELFFGEGSRLTVL.

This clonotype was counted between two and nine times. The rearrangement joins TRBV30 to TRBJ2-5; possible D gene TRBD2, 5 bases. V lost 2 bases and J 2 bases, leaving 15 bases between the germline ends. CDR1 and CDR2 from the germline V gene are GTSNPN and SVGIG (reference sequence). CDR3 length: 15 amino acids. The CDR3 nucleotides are TGTGCCTGGAGTTTTCCTGGGAGCGCTCAAGAGACCCAGTACTTC. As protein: CAWSFPGSAQETQYF.

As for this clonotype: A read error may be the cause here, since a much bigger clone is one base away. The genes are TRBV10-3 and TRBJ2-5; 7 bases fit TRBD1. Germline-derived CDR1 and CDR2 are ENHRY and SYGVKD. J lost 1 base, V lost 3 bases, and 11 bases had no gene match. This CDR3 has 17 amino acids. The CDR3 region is CAISDRGAGGTQETQYF. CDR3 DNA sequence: TGTGCCATCAGTGACAGAGGGGCAGGGGGAACCCAAGAGACCCAGTACTTC.

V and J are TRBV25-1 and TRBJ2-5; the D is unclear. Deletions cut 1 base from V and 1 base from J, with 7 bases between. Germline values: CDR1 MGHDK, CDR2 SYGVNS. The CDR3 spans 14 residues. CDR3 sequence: CASSELASQETQYF. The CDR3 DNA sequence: TGTGCCAGCAGTGAATTGGCTAGCCAAGAGACCCAGTACTTC.

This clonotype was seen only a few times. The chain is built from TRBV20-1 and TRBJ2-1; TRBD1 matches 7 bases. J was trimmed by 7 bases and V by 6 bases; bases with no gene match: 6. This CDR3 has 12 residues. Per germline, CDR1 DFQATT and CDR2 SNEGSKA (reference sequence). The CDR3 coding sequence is TGCAGTGCCAAAAAGGGACAGAATGAGCAGTTCTTC. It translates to CSAKKGQNEQFF.

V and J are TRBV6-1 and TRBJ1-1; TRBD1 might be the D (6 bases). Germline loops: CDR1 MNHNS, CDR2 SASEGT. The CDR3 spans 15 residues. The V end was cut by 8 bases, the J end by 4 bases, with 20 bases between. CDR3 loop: CASQGVGGRGTEAFF. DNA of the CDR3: TGTGCCAGCCAAGGGGTGGGGGGCAGGGGCACTGAAGCTTTCTTT.

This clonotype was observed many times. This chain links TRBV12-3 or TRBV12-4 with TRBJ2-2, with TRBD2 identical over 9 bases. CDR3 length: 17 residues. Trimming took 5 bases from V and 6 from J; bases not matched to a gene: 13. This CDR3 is CASSTNLAGSFSGELFF. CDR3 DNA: TGTGCCAGCAGTACGAACCTAGCGGGAAGCTTCTCCGGGGAGCTGTTTTTT.

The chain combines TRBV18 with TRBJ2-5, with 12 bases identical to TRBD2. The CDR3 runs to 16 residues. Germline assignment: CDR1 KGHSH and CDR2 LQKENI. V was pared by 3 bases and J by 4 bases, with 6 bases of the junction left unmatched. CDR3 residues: CASSPSASGRGETQYF. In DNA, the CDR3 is TGTGCCAGCTCACCTTCGGCTAGCGGGAGGGGAGAGACCCAGTACTTC.

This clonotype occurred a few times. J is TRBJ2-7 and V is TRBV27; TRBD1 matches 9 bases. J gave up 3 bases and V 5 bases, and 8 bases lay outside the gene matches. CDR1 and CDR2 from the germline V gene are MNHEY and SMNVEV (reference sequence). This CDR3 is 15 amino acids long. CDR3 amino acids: CASSKTGGNFYEQYF. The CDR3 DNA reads TGTGCCAGCAGTAAGACAGGGGGTAATTTCTACGAGCAGTACTTC.

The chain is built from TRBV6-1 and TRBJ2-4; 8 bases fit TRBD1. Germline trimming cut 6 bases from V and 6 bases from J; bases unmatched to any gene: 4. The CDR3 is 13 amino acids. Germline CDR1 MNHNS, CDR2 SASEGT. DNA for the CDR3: TGTGCCAGCAGGCAGGGGGCGAGAAACATTCAGTACTTC. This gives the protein CASRQGARNIQYF.

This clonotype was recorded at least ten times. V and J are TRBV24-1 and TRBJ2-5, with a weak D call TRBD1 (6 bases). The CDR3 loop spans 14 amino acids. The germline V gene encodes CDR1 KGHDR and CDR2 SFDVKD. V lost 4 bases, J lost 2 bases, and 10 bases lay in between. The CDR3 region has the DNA TGTGCCACCAGTGACACCGGGACACAAGAGACCCAGTACTTC. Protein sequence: CATSDTGTQETQYF.

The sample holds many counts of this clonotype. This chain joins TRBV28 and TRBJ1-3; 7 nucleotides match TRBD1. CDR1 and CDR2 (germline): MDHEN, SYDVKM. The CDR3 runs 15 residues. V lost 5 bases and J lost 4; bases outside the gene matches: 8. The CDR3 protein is CASSVTGVGGNTIYF. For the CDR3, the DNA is TGTGCCAGCAGTGTCACAGGGGTAGGAGGAAACACCATATATTTT.